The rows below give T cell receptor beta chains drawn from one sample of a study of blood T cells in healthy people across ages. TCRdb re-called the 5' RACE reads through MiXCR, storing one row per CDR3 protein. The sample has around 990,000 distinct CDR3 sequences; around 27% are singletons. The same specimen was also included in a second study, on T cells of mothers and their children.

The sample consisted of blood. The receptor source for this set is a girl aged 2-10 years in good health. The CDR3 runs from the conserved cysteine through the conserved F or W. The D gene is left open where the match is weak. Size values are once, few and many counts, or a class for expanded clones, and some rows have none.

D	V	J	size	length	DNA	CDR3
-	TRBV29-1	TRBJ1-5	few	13	TGCAGCGTTGTGGGGGGTTTTAATCAGCCCCAGCATTTT	CSVVGGFNQPQHF
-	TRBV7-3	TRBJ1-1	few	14	TGTGCCAGCAGCTTTAACGGCTTAGGGACTGAAGCTTTCTTT	CASSFNGLGTEAFF
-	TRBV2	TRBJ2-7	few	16	TGTGCCAGCAGTGAAAATAGCGTAACGTCACCCTACGAGCAGTACTTC	CASSENSVTSPYEQYF
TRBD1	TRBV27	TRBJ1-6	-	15	TGTGCCAGCAGGGTCTTGACAGGGACTGATTCACCCCTCCACTTT	CASRVLTGTDSPLHF
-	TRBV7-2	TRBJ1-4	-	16	TGTGCCAGCAGCTTCTTTATCCCAGGCTTTGATGAAAAACTGTTTTTT	CASSFFIPGFDEKLFF
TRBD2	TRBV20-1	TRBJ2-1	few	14	TGCAGTGCAAACGGACTAGCGGGGTACAATGAGCAGTTCTTC	CSANGLAGYNEQFF
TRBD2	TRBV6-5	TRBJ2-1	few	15	TGTGCCAGCAGTACCGGGACTAGGGGAGGCAATGAGCAGTTCTTC	CASSTGTRGGNEQFF
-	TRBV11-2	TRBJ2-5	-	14	TGTGCCAGCAGCTTAGGCGCGTACCAAGAGACCCAGTACTTC	CASSLGAYQETQYF
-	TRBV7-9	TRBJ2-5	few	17	TGTGCCAGCAGCTTAATGGGCAGGGAACTGTACCAAGAGACCCAGTACTTC	CASSLMGRELYQETQYF
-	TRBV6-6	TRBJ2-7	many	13	TGTGCCAGCAGTTACCCGGACAGCTACGAGCAGTACTTC	CASSYPDSYEQYF
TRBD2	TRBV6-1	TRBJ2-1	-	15	TGTGCCAGCAGTGAAGTAGCGGGGGGGTACAATGAGCAGTTCTTC	CASSEVAGGYNEQFF
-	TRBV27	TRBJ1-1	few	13	TGTGCCAGCAGTTTTGGGGGGCAGGATGAAGCTTTCTTT	CASSFGGQDEAFF
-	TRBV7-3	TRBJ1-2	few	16	TGTGCCAGCAGCTTCCGAAGAGAGGGCCCTAACTATGGCTACACCTTC	CASSFRREGPNYGYTF
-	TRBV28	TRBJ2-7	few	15	TGTGCCAGCAGCCATCAGGGTCCCCTCCCCCCCGAGCAGTACTTC	CASSHQGPLPPEQYF
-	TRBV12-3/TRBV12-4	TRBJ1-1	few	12	TGTGCCAGCAGTCTGACCGGGCAGGAAGCTTTCTTT	CASSLTGQEAFF
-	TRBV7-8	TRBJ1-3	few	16	TGTGCCAGCAGTTTTGTCGGGGGAGGGGATGGAAACACCATATATTTT	CASSFVGGGDGNTIYF
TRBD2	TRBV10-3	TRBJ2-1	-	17	TGTGCCATCAGTGACCCCCGGGCGCGGGAGGTTGGTAATGAGCAGTTCTTC	CAISDPRAREVGNEQFF
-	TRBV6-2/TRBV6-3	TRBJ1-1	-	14	TGTGCCAGCAGCCCCTTGGGGGCGTCCACTGAAGCTTTCTTT	CASSPLGASTEAFF
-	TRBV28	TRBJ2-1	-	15	TGTGCCAGCAGATTGTTAGTTGGGCTCCTAAATGAGCAGTTCTTC	CASRLLVGLLNEQFF
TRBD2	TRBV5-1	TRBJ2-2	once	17	TGCGCCAGCAGCTCTCTTGGCCCGGGAGGGAACACCGGGGAGCTGTTTTTT	CASSSLGPGGNTGELFF
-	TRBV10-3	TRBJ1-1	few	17	TGTGCCATCAGTGAGTCAGAGTACCGGTTCATGAACACTGAAGCTTTCTTT	CAISESEYRFMNTEAFF
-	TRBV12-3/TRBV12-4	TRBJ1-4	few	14	TGTGCCAGCAGTTTTAATCTAGCCGGCGAAAAACTGTTTTTT	CASSFNLAGEKLFF
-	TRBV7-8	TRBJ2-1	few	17	TGTGCCAGCAGCTTAGTTGAGGGGGGTACGGGATACAATGAGCAGTTCTTC	CASSLVEGGTGYNEQFF
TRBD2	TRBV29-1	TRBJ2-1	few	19	TGCAGCGTTGACAACCCGGGACTAGCGGGATTGAGCTCCTACAATGAGCAGTTCTTC	CSVDNPGLAGLSSYNEQFF
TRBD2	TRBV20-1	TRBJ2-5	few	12	TGCAGTGCTAGATGGGGGGGAGAGACCCAGTACTTC	CSARWGGETQYF